The rows below give T cell receptor beta chains drawn from one sample of a study of T cell responses to AZD1222 COVID-19 vaccine. Clones were read by immunoSEQ multiplex PCR, and TCRdb kept only the in-frame ones, dropping some. The sample records 100,000 to 150,000 clones, over 80% being singletons. Sequenced here: peripheral blood, sampled on day 0 of AZD1222 vaccination. These TCRs come from an adult in good health. Each CDR3 is given with its conserved first and last residue. A D gene is named only where the DNA matches it firmly. Some rows mark clone size as missing; the rest say once, few, many or name a class of expanded clone.

clone_size	d_call	j_call	v_call	cdr3_length	cdr3_aa	cdr3_nt
-	-	TRBJ2-5	TRBV7-9	10	CASGGETQYF	TGTGCCAGCGGGGGAGAGACCCAGTACTTC
once	TRBD2	TRBJ2-4	TRBV7-9	16	CASSLEVAGHGNIQYF	TGTGCCAGCAGCTTAGAAGTAGCGGGCCATGGGAACATTCAGTACTTC
-	-	TRBJ2-5	TRBV2	16	CASSVGLLRPQETQYF	TGTGCCAGCAGTGTCGGACTTCTACGGCCGCAAGAGACCCAGTACTTC
-	TRBD2	TRBJ2-1	TRBV4-2	17	CASSQGSRGGSSVEQFF	TGTGCCAGCAGCCAAGGGAGTCGGGGGGGTAGTAGTGTTGAGCAGTTCTTC
-	-	TRBJ2-6	TRBV24-1	15	CATSAPLGGANVLTF	TGTGCCACCAGTGCCCCGCTAGGAGGGGCCAACGTCCTGACTTTC
-	-	TRBJ1-3	TRBV5-4	15	CASSSPTGSGNTIYF	TGTGCCAGCAGCTCCCCGACTGGCTCTGGAAACACCATATATTTT
-	-	TRBJ1-2	TRBV27	13	CASSFDRTYGYTF	TGTGCCAGCAGTTTTGACAGGACCTATGGCTACACCTTC
-	TRBD1	TRBJ1-1	TRBV5-1	14	CASRSGQGADEAFF	TGCGCCAGCAGATCGGGACAGGGGGCAGATGAAGCTTTCTTT
few	-	TRBJ1-1	TRBV5-8	14	CASSSSSMNTEAFF	-
-	-	TRBJ1-1	TRBV18	12	CASSSSDTEAFF	TGTGCCAGCTCATCGAGCGACACTGAAGCTTTCTTT
once	TRBD1	TRBJ2-1	TRBV28	14	CASSSPTGHNEQFF	TGTGCCAGCAGTTCCCCGACAGGGCACAATGAGCAGTTCTTC
-	TRBD2	TRBJ2-1	TRBV6-2/TRBV6-3	15	CASSKTSGRFSEQFF	TGTGCCAGCAGTAAGACTAGCGGGAGGTTCAGTGAGCAGTTCTTC
once	-	TRBJ1-1	TRBV18	15	CASSLGRLLNTEAFF	TGTGCCAGCTCACTCGGACGGTTATTGAACACTGAAGCTTTCTTT
-	TRBD1	TRBJ1-6	TRBV5-1	16	CASSLGDSRPYSPLHF	TGCGCCAGCAGCCTCGGGGACAGTCGGCCTTACTCACCCCTCCACTTT
-	-	TRBJ2-3	TRBV5-6	16	CASSLTVGSSTDTQYF	TGTGCCAGCAGCTTGACCGTTGGCTCTAGCACAGATACGCAGTATTTT
-	-	TRBJ2-2	TRBV7-9	15	CASSPQDGNTGELFF	TGTGCCAGCAGCCCTCAGGACGGTAACACCGGGGAGCTGTTTTTT
-	-	TRBJ2-1	TRBV12-3/TRBV12-4	10	CASSLSEQFF	TGTGCCAGCAGTTTAAGTGAGCAGTTCTTC
-	-	TRBJ2-1	TRBV7-9	15	CASSPLGATGREQFF	TGTGCCAGCAGCCCCCTTGGGGCCACGGGGAGAGAGCAGTTCTTC
-	TRBD1	TRBJ2-7	TRBV6-1	15	CASSEAGQGWYEQYF	TGTGCCAGCAGTGAAGCGGGACAGGGGTGGTACGAGCAGTACTTC
once	-	TRBJ1-1	TRBV27	14	CASWRGSMNTEAFF	TGTGCCAGTTGGAGGGGGTCCATGAACACTGAAGCTTTCTTT
once	-	TRBJ2-7	TRBV12-3/TRBV12-4	12	CASSFGVPEQYF	TGTGCCAGCAGTTTCGGGGTACCCGAGCAGTACTTC
few	TRBD2	TRBJ2-7	TRBV10-3	14	CAISPAGGQYEQYF	TGTGCCATCAGCCCTGCGGGGGGCCAGTACGAGCAGTACTTC
-	TRBD1	TRBJ1-2	TRBV11-1	13	CASSVDRAAGYTF	TGTGCCAGCAGCGTGGACAGGGCGGCTGGCTACACCTTC
-	-	TRBJ1-2	TRBV6-5	14	CASSRGPEEYGYTF	TGTGCCAGCAGCCGGGGACCCGAGGAATATGGCTACACCTTC
-	-	TRBJ1-1	TRBV11-2	14	CASSLQNMNTEAFF	TGTGCCAGCAGCTTACAAAATATGAACACTGAAGCTTTCTTT
once	TRBD1	TRBJ1-6	TRBV11-3	15	CASSRQGQDNSPLHF	TGTGCCAGCAGCAGACAGGGACAAGATAATTCACCCCTCCACTTT
few	-	TRBJ2-1	TRBV4-1	16	CASSQEGLNTYNEQFF	TGCGCCAGCAGCCAAGAGGGGCTGAACACCTACAATGAGCAGTTCTTC
-	-	TRBJ1-1	TRBV11-2	11	CASSLGAEAFF	TGTGCCAGCAGCCTCGGGGCTGAAGCTTTCTTT
once	-	TRBJ1-6	TRBV27	12	CASKRANSPLHF	TGTGCCAGCAAAAGGGCGAATTCACCCCTCCACTTT